This T cell receptor beta chain emerged from a study of cytomegalovirus exposure and HLA in healthy donors. The germline V gene encodes CDR1 SEHNR and CDR2 FQNEAQ (reference sequence). Trimming cost V 1 base and J 5 bases, with 6 bases left between them. This CDR3 spans 13 amino acids. The PCR ran on 60 Vbeta and 13 Jbeta primers. The table came from immunoSEQ multiplex PCR; TCRdb's copy has only in-frame clones and leaves some out. The sample contains some 170,000 clones, 80% to 90% of which appear only once. Study-wide points: Earlier findings revealed that most TCR beta V segments proved productive either about 87% or about 30% of the time.

Comments on this clone: Its antigen is currently unknown.

Each of the donors was a healthy bone marrow donor. This TCR came from a woman in her 30s in good health and CMV-seropositive. Sequenced sample: PBMCs. The V gene is TRBV7-9, the J gene TRBJ1-5; D ambiguous. The CDR3 DNA reads TGTGCCAGCAGCTTAGGCGGTGATCAGCCCCAGCATTTT. Amino acid sequence: CASSLGGDQPQHF.